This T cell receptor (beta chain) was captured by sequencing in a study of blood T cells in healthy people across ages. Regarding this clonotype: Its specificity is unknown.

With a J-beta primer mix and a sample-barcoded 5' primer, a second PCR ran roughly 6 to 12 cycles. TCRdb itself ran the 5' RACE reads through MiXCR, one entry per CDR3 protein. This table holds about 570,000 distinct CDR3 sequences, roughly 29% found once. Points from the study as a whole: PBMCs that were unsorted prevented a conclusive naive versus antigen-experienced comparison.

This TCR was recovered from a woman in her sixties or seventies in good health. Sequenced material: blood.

CDR3 sequence: CASSLNGEQYF. DNA of the CDR3: TGTGCCAGCAGCCTAAACGGCGAGCAGTACTTC. The chain has TRBV5-6 and TRBJ2-7; no clear D gene. The CDR3 sequence is 11 residues long. Looked up from germline, CDR1 is SGHDT and CDR2 is YYEEEE. Trimming took off 4 bases at V and 6 bases at J, with 8 bases between the two ends.